These 15 T cell receptor beta chains were all obtained from the same sample, sequenced in a study of regulatory T cells in long-lasting Graves disease. The sample's time point: newly diagnosed GD, antithyroid drugs for less than 3 months. The TCR library was made from RNA that had been extracted from PBMCs in TRIzol. Arm-PCR of CDR3 regions with iRepertoire HTBI primers generated TCR beta libraries. Via MiXCR, TCRdb re-called the multiplex PCR reads, giving one row per CDR3 protein. Found here are 450,000 to 600,000 distinct CDR3 sequences, around an eighth of them singletons; the top ten hold roughly 10%. These data also featured in a second study, about T cells in Graves' hyperthyroidism and ophthalmopathy.

This specimen consisted of peripheral blood mononuclear cells (PBMCs), obtained at new diagnosis, from a patient treated with antithyroid drugs. These receptors were taken from a young man with Graves disease.

The chain combines TRBV5-5 with TRBJ2-7; D possibly corresponds to TRBD1 (5 bases). Trimming removed 5 bases at V and 3 bases at J, with 15 bases between. CDR1 is SGHKS, CDR2 YYEKEE, per germline (reference sequence). CDR3 length: 14 amino acids. The DNA of the CDR3 is TGTGCCAGCAGAAGCCGAGTAGACAGCTACGAGCAGTACTTC. Translation gives CASRSRVDSYEQYF.

As for this clonotype: This probably arose from a read error, given a far larger clone one base away. The chain links TRBV2 to TRBJ2-1; possibly TRBD2 for D (6 bases). CDR1 and CDR2 from the germline V gene are SNHLY and FYNNEI. Deletions cut 9 bases from V and 10 bases from J, with 22 bases between. This CDR3 contains 14 residues. In DNA, the CDR3 is TGTGCCAGTGCGTCCATGGGGGGAACCTACGAGCAGTTCTTC. Encoded protein: CASASMGGTYEQFF.

This clonotype was counted ten times or more. This rearrangement joins TRBV28 to TRBJ2-7; possibly TRBD2 for D (5 bases). The CDR3 runs 14 residues. Germline V CDR1 and CDR2: MDHEN, SYDVKM. Trimming took off 5 bases at V and 2 bases at J, with 13 bases between the two ends. The CDR3 sequence: CASSPPRDTYEQYF. The CDR3 DNA sequence: TGTGCCAGCAGTCCCCCACGGGATACCTACGAGCAGTACTTC.

This clonotype was found many times. This rearrangement joins TRBV27 to TRBJ1-1, with 7 bases aligning to TRBD1. The trim removed 10 bases at V and 12 bases at J, leaving 11 bases unmatched. This CDR3 region has 11 residues. Germline V gene sequence: CDR1 MNHEY, CDR2 SMNVEV (reference sequence). The DNA for the CDR3 is TGTGCCACCCGACAGGGTGGGTTAACTTTCTTT. Encoded protein: CATRQGGLTFF.

This clonotype was counted many times. This chain connects TRBV5-1 to TRBJ2-1; no clear D. Germline values: CDR1 SGHRS, CDR2 YFSETQ. The germline V and J ends were trimmed by 5 bases and 5 bases, with 11 bases remaining between them. The CDR3 runs to 13 residues. The CDR3 DNA follows: TGCGCCAGCAGACCTGGACGGCACAATGAGCAGTTCTTC. It yields the protein CASRPGRHNEQFF.

This clonotype was seen at least ten times. The V gene is TRBV27, the J gene TRBJ2-7, with 9 bases matching TRBD1. Losses at the gene ends were 6 bases for V and 5 bases for J; bases not matched to a gene: 8. Per germline, CDR1 MNHEY and CDR2 SMNVEV (reference sequence). This CDR3 region has 14 residues. In DNA form, the CDR3 reads TGTGCCAGCAGGGACAGGGGTTGGCAAGACGAGCAGTACTTC. Protein sequence: CASRDRGWQDEQYF.

This clonotype was seen ten or more times. The CDR3 spells CASSPWTDNEQFF. The CDR3 nucleotides read TGTGCCAGCTCACCTTGGACGGACAATGAGCAGTTCTTC. V gene TRBV18 combines with J gene TRBJ2-1; no clear D. Germline V lookup: CDR1 KGHSH, CDR2 LQKENI. The ends were cut back, 3 bases at V and 5 bases at J, with 8 bases in the middle. The CDR3 is made up of 13 amino acids.

As concerns this clonotype: A much bigger clone sits one base away, suggesting this may be a read error. The rearrangement joins TRBV12-5 to TRBJ2-1, with 10 bases fitting TRBD2. This CDR3 contains 17 residues. Germline values: CDR1 LGHNT, CDR2 FRNRAP. This chain's CDR3 is CAGGLDLTSGTSNEQFF. CDR3 in DNA: TGTGCTGGTGGTTTGGACCTTACTAGCGGGACATCCAATGAGCAGTTCTTC.

Comments on this clonotype: A read error may be the cause here, since a much bigger clone is one base away. The CDR3 end shows no conserved phenylalanine or tryptophan, and so a read error is likely. V and J are TRBV20-1 and TRBJ1-6; no definite D call. The V end lost 1 base, the J end lost 6 bases, and 16 bases lay between the germline ends. CDR3 size: 16 residues. Per germline, CDR1 DFQATT and CDR2 SNEGSKA (reference sequence). In nucleotides, the CDR3 is TGCAGTGCTAGAGCATATGACCGGGCCCGTAATTCACCCCTCCACTCT. Translation: CSARAYDRARNSPLHS.

This clonotype was recorded only once. The chain combines TRBV6-9 with TRBJ2-1; 9 bases map to TRBD1. The CDR3 has 16 amino acids. Germline lookup yields CDR1 MNHGY and CDR2 SVAAGI. Losses at the gene ends were 3 bases for V and 7 bases for J; bases not matched to a gene: 10. The CDR3, as DNA: TGTGCCAGCAGTTACTCCCCGGGGACAGGGCAGAATGAGCAGTTCTTC. Amino acids: CASSYSPGTGQNEQFF.

The gene calls are TRBV5-1 and TRBJ2-3, with D possibly called TRBD1 or TRBD2 (6 bases each). The CDR3 has 16 residues. Per germline, CDR1 SGHRS and CDR2 YFSETQ. Deletions cut 5 bases from V and 4 bases from J, with 20 bases between. CDR3 region: CASSRGVYREADTQYF. The CDR3 DNA reads as TGCGCCAGCAGTCGGGGCGTCTACAGGGAGGCAGATACGCAGTATTTT.

This clonotype was seen a few times. Germline and junction disagree at one end, which may indicate a read error. Here the CDR3 reads CASSLGSYDEQFF. The CDR3 DNA reads as TGTGCCAGCAGCTTAGGCTCCTACGATGAGCAGTTCTTC. The rearrangement uses TRBV7-2 and TRBJ2-1, with D hard to call. The V gene's germline CDR1 is SGHTA and CDR2 FQGNSA. This CDR3 has 13 residues.

This clonotype came up many times. This chain uses TRBV2 with TRBJ2-7, with a tentative D call TRBD1 (6 bases). V was cut by 4 bases and J by 7 bases, with 17 bases left in between. Germline values: CDR1 SNHLY, CDR2 FYNNEI. CDR3 length equals 14 residues. This CDR3 reads CASSVVGGVDEQYF. CDR3 sequence (DNA): TGTGCCAGCAGTGTGGTAGGGGGAGTCGATGAGCAGTACTTC.

This sequence joins TRBV12-5 and TRBJ1-4, with D perhaps TRBD1 (5 bases). This CDR3 is 13 amino acids long. Germline CDR1 and CDR2: LGHNT and FRNRAP. V shed 0 bases and J shed 8 bases, with 7 bases lying between them. The CDR3 DNA follows: TGTGCTAGTGGTTTGGTGGCAGGGGAAAAACTGTTTTTT. Residues: CASGLVAGEKLFF.

Ten or more counts support this clonotype. V gene TRBV5-1 combines with J gene TRBJ2-7, with 8 bases identical to TRBD1. The CDR3 is 14 amino acids. V dropped 5 bases and J dropped 0; count of bases not matched to a gene: 4. Germline V gene sequence: CDR1 SGHRS, CDR2 YFSETQ. CDR3 region: CASRPGQVSYEQYF. The CDR3 DNA follows: TGCGCCAGCAGACCGGGACAGGTCTCCTACGAGCAGTACTTC.